The 30 T cell receptor beta chains below all came from one sample that was sequenced in a study of blood T cell repertoires in COVID-19. Here immunoSEQ multiplex PCR was the method, and the copy in TCRdb shows in-frame clones only, minus some. Here the sample spans 450,000 or so clones, about 90% being singletons. Source material: peripheral blood. Source of these receptors: a man aged 18-30 years with COVID-19, enrolled during active disease.

This rearrangement joins TRBV5-4 to TRBJ2-2, with a weak D call TRBD2 (5 bases). The germline CDR1 and CDR2 sequences are SGHNT and YYREEE (reference sequence). Trimming removed 1 base at V and 4 bases at J, with 14 bases between. The CDR3 runs 16 residues. The CDR3: CASSLRSGSSTGELFF. For the CDR3, the DNA is TGTGCCAGCAGCTTGCGTTCGGGATCGAGCACCGGGGAGCTGTTTTTT.

This chain joins TRBV9 and TRBJ2-7; a weak D match, TRBD1 (6 bases). The length of the CDR3 is 13 residues. The germline V gene has CDR1 SGDLS and CDR2 YYNGEE. Trimming removed 0 bases at V and 3 bases at J, with 7 bases between. CDR3 in amino acids: CASSVEQGYEQYF. DNA for the CDR3: TGTGCCAGCAGCGTAGAACAGGGCTACGAGCAGTACTTC.

This clone has more than one count but fewer than ten. The V gene is TRBV6-4, the J gene TRBJ2-1, with a tentative D call TRBD2 (6 bases). Germline values: CDR1 MRHNA, CDR2 SNTAGT. This CDR3 has 15 amino acids. The V gene lost 0 bases and the J gene lost 0 bases, with 6 bases spanning the gap. The DNA for the CDR3 is TGTGCCAGCAGTGACTCAGCGGGCTCCTACAATGAGCAGTTCTTC. It encodes CASSDSAGSYNEQFF.

The genes are TRBV13 and TRBJ1-3; the D gene is possibly TRBD1 (6 bases). Trimming left V 2 bases short and J 0 bases short, with 11 bases between. Per the germline V gene, CDR1 is PRHDT and CDR2 is FYEKMQ (reference sequence). The CDR3 has 16 amino acids. The DNA of the CDR3 is TGTGCCAGCAGCTTAATCCAGGGGAACTCTGGAAACACCATATATTTT. Its translation: CASSLIQGNSGNTIYF. The full variable domain, rest sourced from reference TRBV13 and TRBJ1-3, is AAGVIQSPRHLIKEKRETATLKCYPIPRHDTVYWYQQGPGQDPQFLISFYEKMQSDKGSIPDRFSAQQFSDYHSELNMSSLELGDSALYFCASSLIQGNSGNTIYFGEGSWLTVV.

The chain uses TRBV5-5 and TRBJ2-7, with TRBD1 matching 7 bases. The V and J ends lost 4 bases and 1 base, in that order; junction bases with no gene match: 5. This CDR3 is 14 amino acids long. Germline CDR1 is SGHKS and CDR2 is YYEKEE (reference sequence). The CDR3 bases are TGTGCCAGCAGCACCAACAGGGGTTCCTACGAGCAGTACTTC. This encodes CASSTNRGSYEQYF.

This rearrangement joins TRBV27 to TRBJ2-1, with 8 bases lining up with TRBD1. Germline-derived CDR1 and CDR2 are MNHEY and SMNVEV (reference sequence). V shed 6 bases and J 7 bases; nucleotides not matched to a gene: 17. This CDR3 is 17 amino acids long. The chain's CDR3 is CASRNQWTGPPHNEQFF. The CDR3 DNA reads as TGTGCCAGCAGGAACCAGTGGACAGGGCCCCCTCATAATGAGCAGTTCTTC.

The CDR3 is CAWSSSGNGEQYF. The CDR3 DNA sequence: TGTGCCTGGAGTTCTAGCGGGAATGGGGAGCAGTACTTC. V usage is TRBV30 and J usage is TRBJ2-7; 9 bases align to TRBD2. This CDR3 has 13 amino acids. V was clipped by 2 bases and J by 7 bases; unmatched bases: 6. From germline, CDR1 is GTSNPN and CDR2 SVGIG (reference sequence).

The chain combines TRBV3-1 (or the pseudogene TRBV3-2) with TRBJ1-5; TRBD1 matches at 9 bases. CDR1 and CDR2 from the germline V gene are LGHDT and YNNKEL (reference sequence). With V trimmed by 4 bases and J by 6 bases, 4 bases remained unmatched. The CDR3 spans 14 residues. The CDR3 DNA reads TGTGCCAGCAGCCCAACAGGGGGCAGTCAGCCCCAGCATTTT. It codes for CASSPTGGSQPQHF.

The chain employs TRBV6-5 and TRBJ2-3; 9 bases are a match to TRBD2. CDR1 and CDR2 from the germline V gene are MNHEY and SVGAGI. Germline trimming cut 2 bases from V and 2 bases from J; bases unmatched to any gene: 2. This CDR3 comprises 15 residues. The CDR3 region has the DNA TGTGCCAGCAGTTACGCGGGGGGGTCCACAGATACGCAGTATTTT. It encodes CASSYAGGSTDTQYF.

The rearrangement uses TRBV2 and TRBJ1-1, with 8 bases fitting TRBD1. V gave up 6 bases and J gave up 5 bases; unmatched junction bases: 8. This CDR3 comprises 14 residues. The germline V gene has CDR1 SNHLY and CDR2 FYNNEI. The CDR3 loop is CASSRDRFGTEAFF. The CDR3 DNA sequence: TGTGCCAGCAGCCGGGACAGGTTTGGGACTGAAGCTTTCTTT.

This chain connects TRBV7-9 to TRBJ1-2, with D possibly being TRBD1 (5 bases). There are 13 residues in the CDR3. V shed 3 bases and J shed 4 bases, with 9 bases lying between them. From germline, CDR1 is SEHNR and CDR2 FQNEAQ (reference sequence). The CDR3 bases are TGTGCCAGCAGCTTGACGACAGCCTATGGCTACACCTTC. Protein: CASSLTTAYGYTF. The complete variable domain, with remaining parts taken from reference TRBV7-9 and TRBJ1-2, reads DTGVSQNPRHKITKRGQNVTFRCDPISEHNRLYWYRQTLGQGPEFLTYFQNEAQLEKSRLLSDRFSAERPKGSFSTLEIQRTEQGDSAMYLCASSLTTAYGYTFGSGTRLTVV.

The genes are TRBV14 and TRBJ2-7, with 7 bases lining up with TRBD2. This CDR3 has 16 residues. Germline trimming cut 0 bases from V and 3 bases from J; bases unmatched to any gene: 8. Germline V lookup: CDR1 SGHDN, CDR2 FVKESK. CDR3 region: CASSQEFAGDRYEQYF. For the CDR3, the DNA is TGTGCCAGCAGCCAAGAGTTCGCGGGAGACCGCTACGAGCAGTACTTC.

This clone has only a few counts. The V call is TRBV9, the J call TRBJ2-3, with no clear D. The CDR3 extends over 13 amino acids. Per the germline V gene, CDR1 is SGDLS and CDR2 is YYNGEE. V gave up 3 bases and J gave up 2 bases, with 7 bases separating them. In DNA, the CDR3 is TGTGCCAGCAGCGCCACTATCACAGATACGCAGTATTTT. Its protein is CASSATITDTQYF. Full variable domain (missing parts from reference TRBV9 and TRBJ2-3): DSGVTQTPKHLITATGQRVTLRCSPRSGDLSVYWYQQSLDQGLQFLIQYYNGEERAKGNILERFSAQQFPDLHSELNLSSLELGDSALYFCASSATITDTQYFGPGTRLTVL.

V is TRBV5-1 and J is TRBJ2-3, with D perhaps matching TRBD1 (6 bases). Trimming left V 4 bases short and J 2 bases short, with 14 bases between. CDR3 size: 15 residues. Germline V gene lookup returns CDR1 SGHRS and CDR2 YFSETQ. The CDR3 loop is CASSIQGTNTDTQYF. The CDR3 region has the DNA TGCGCCAGCAGCATTCAGGGGACCAACACAGATACGCAGTATTTT.

This rearrangement joins TRBV7-3 to TRBJ2-1; 12 nucleotides match TRBD1. The junction had 11 bases not matched to a gene; V was cut back by 5 bases and J by 9 bases. This CDR3 is 16 amino acids long. Germline assignment: CDR1 SGHTA and CDR2 FQGTGA. CDR3 residues: CASSHPGGTGGGEQFF. The DNA for the CDR3 is TGTGCCAGCAGCCACCCCGGTGGGACAGGGGGCGGTGAGCAGTTCTTC.

The chain is built from TRBV7-9 and TRBJ1-1; D possibly corresponds to TRBD1 (5 bases). The CDR3 length is 17 residues. The germline gives CDR1 SEHNR, CDR2 FQNEAQ (reference sequence). V dropped 6 bases and J dropped 1 base, with 21 bases sitting between them. The CDR3 loop is CASSQHPRGGRNTEAFF. The CDR3 DNA is TGTGCCAGCAGTCAACACCCAAGGGGCGGAAGGAACACTGAAGCTTTCTTT.

The chain recombines TRBV5-1 with TRBJ2-1, with TRBD2 matching over 8 bases. The V and J ends lost 2 bases and 4 bases, in that order; junction bases with no gene match: 5. The CDR3 runs 15 residues. Germline loops: CDR1 SGHRS, CDR2 YFSETQ. The CDR3 bases are TGCGCCAGCAGCTTACCGGGAGGGGGGTACAATGAGCAGTTCTTC. This codes for CASSLPGGGYNEQFF.

The rearrangement links TRBV27 to TRBJ2-1; 11 bases are a match to TRBD2. CDR1 is MNHEY, CDR2 SMNVEV, per germline (reference sequence). V shed 0 bases, J shed 8 bases, and the junction held 6 bases outside the gene matches. The length of the CDR3 is 16 residues. CDR3 region: CASSLSVAGGLDEQFF. The CDR3 DNA is TGTGCCAGCAGTTTATCTGTAGCGGGGGGGCTGGATGAGCAGTTCTTC.

The V gene is TRBV9, the J gene TRBJ1-2; D might be TRBD1 (6 bases). This CDR3 is 14 amino acids long. V lost 0 bases to trimming and J lost 7 bases, with 13 bases between them. The germline V gene has CDR1 SGDLS and CDR2 YYNGEE. CDR3 amino acids: CASSVEDRRIGYTF. The CDR3 nucleotides are TGTGCCAGCAGCGTAGAGGACAGACGAATTGGCTACACCTTC.

This chain uses TRBV6-2 or TRBV6-3 with TRBJ2-7; no clear D. Trimming pared 6 bases from V and 0 bases from J, leaving 12 bases between. This CDR3 comprises 14 residues. Germline V gene lookup returns CDR1 MNHEY and CDR2 SVGEGT. CDR3 sequence (DNA): TGTGCCAGCAGCCCTTCTCCGGGCTCCTACGAGCAGTACTTC. The encoded protein is CASSPSPGSYEQYF.

The CDR3 region has the DNA TGTGCCAGCAGTTTTTACGGACACGTTGGCAATCAGCCCCAGCATTTT. Protein product: CASSFYGHVGNQPQHF. The rearrangement uses TRBV27 and TRBJ1-5; a weak D match, TRBD1 (5 bases). The CDR3 is 16 residues long. The germline CDR1 and CDR2 sequences are MNHEY and SMNVEV (reference sequence). V was clipped by 3 bases and J by 2 bases, with 14 bases between them.

The V and J genes are TRBV6-5 and TRBJ2-5; TRBD1 aligns across 12 bases. J gave up 4 bases and V 7 bases, and 4 bases lay outside the gene matches. The CDR3 runs 14 residues. Germline V CDR1 and CDR2: MNHEY, SVGAGI. CDR3 coding DNA: TGTGCCAGCATGGGACAGGGGGCTAGAGAGACCCAGTACTTC. Translation gives CASMGQGARETQYF.

This clone was recorded only once. CDR3 sequence: CASDKGTLAGGFGNEQFF. The CDR3, as DNA: TGTGCCAGCGATAAAGGAACTTTGGCGGGGGGCTTTGGGAATGAGCAGTTCTTC. This chain connects TRBV19 to TRBJ2-1; 8 bases line up with TRBD2. Looked up from germline, CDR1 is LNHDA and CDR2 is SQIVND (reference sequence). The V gene end was trimmed by 9 bases and the J gene end by 7 bases; junction bases not matched to a gene: 23. The CDR3 is 18 residues long.

J is TRBJ1-1 and V is TRBV24-1, with TRBD1 as a possible D gene (6 bases). The V and J ends lost 3 bases and 9 bases respectively, with 10 bases between them. Germline lookup yields CDR1 KGHDR and CDR2 SFDVKD. The CDR3 loop spans 12 amino acids. CDR3 in DNA: TGTGCCACCAGTGATGGAACAGGGAAAGCTTTCTTT. It specifies CATSDGTGKAFF.

The chain has TRBV24-1 and TRBJ2-1, with 11 bases that match TRBD1. Germline loops: CDR1 KGHDR, CDR2 SFDVKD. The CDR3 totals 16 residues. V shed 4 bases and J 1 base; nucleotides not matched to a gene: 2. CDR3 sequence reads: CATSEGTGGSYNEQFF. The CDR3 nucleotides read TGTGCCACCAGTGAGGGGACAGGGGGTTCCTACAATGAGCAGTTCTTC.

This clone was found once. The CDR3 DNA sequence: TGTGCCAGCAGCCACGGGATAACACTTTTCTCTGGGGCCAACGTCCTGACTTTC. Protein: CASSHGITLFSGANVLTF. V is TRBV14 and J is TRBJ2-6, with D possibly TRBD2 on 5 matching bases. The CDR3 contains 18 residues. Germline V lookup: CDR1 SGHDN, CDR2 FVKESK. V shed 3 bases and J shed 0 bases, with 15 bases lying between them. The full variable domain, its missing parts supplied by reference TRBV14 and TRBJ2-6, is EAGVTQFPSHSVIEKGQTVTLRCDPISGHDNLYWYRRVMGKEIKFLLHFVKESKQDESGMPNNRFLAERTGGTYSTLKVQPAELEDSGVYFCASSHGITLFSGANVLTFGAGSRLTVL.

The chain recombines TRBV12-5 with TRBJ2-4; possible D gene TRBD2, 5 bases. V lost 7 bases and J 0 bases, leaving 13 bases between the germline ends. Per germline, CDR1 LGHNT and CDR2 FRNRAP. The CDR3 has 15 residues. In nucleotides, the CDR3 is TGTGCTAGTGTCGGGTCGGGATCAGCCAAAAACATTCAGTACTTC. The encoded protein is CASVGSGSAKNIQYF. The full variable domain, rest sourced from reference TRBV12-5 and TRBJ2-4, is DARVTQTPRHKVTEMGQEVTMRCQPILGHNTVFWYRQTMMQGLELLAYFRNRAPLDDSGMPKDRFSAEMPDATLATLKIQPSEPRDSAVYFCASVGSGSAKNIQYFGAGTRLSVL.

This chain connects TRBV5-1 to TRBJ2-1; possibly TRBD2 for D (6 bases). V was clipped by 4 bases and J by 8 bases, with 22 bases between them. CDR1 is SGHRS and CDR2 is YFSETQ in the germline V gene. The CDR3 contains 16 residues. The CDR3 DNA sequence: TGCGCCAGCAGCGACTCTAGCGCCCTTAGGATCGATGAGCAGTTCTTC. Encoded protein: CASSDSSALRIDEQFF.

V gene TRBV27 combines with J gene TRBJ2-5, with a possible D match to TRBD2 (6 bases). CDR1 and CDR2 (germline): MNHEY, SMNVEV (reference sequence). V lost 6 bases to trimming and J lost 5 bases, with 19 bases between them. The CDR3 spans 15 residues. This CDR3 is CASRLTSSPGETQYF. As DNA, the CDR3 is TGTGCCAGCAGGCTAACTAGCTCCCCGGGGGAGACCCAGTACTTC.

The chain recombines TRBV5-4 with TRBJ1-6; D remains ambiguous. V gave up 3 bases and J gave up 5 bases, with 12 bases separating them. The CDR3 consists of 15 residues. Per germline, CDR1 SGHNT and CDR2 YYREEE (reference sequence). In DNA, the CDR3 is TGTGCCAGCAGCTCGGGGTTCCAAAATAATTCACCCCTCCACTTT. Translation gives CASSSGFQNNSPLHF.